This T cell receptor beta chain was obtained from a study of shared clonotypes between healthy human individuals. CDR3 length equals 15 residues. Germline trimming cut 0 bases from V and 3 bases from J; bases unmatched to any gene: 4. Germline values: CDR1 SGHVS, CDR2 FQNEAQ. General observations from the study: Sampling covered nothing but blood. Tissue TCR repertoires likely differ from those found in blood. The study generally estimated greater richness for naive than memory subsets.

CD8 cells regarded as naive lacked CD45RO, were positively chosen for CCR7, and omitted terminally differentiated effector memory CD45RA+ cells. About this clone itself: Its antigen remains unknown.

Clones were read by immunoSEQ multiplex PCR, and TCRdb kept only the in-frame ones, dropping some. In the table there are approximately 2,200,000 clones, roughly 91% of which are singletons. The receptor's source is a man in his late teens or twenties in good health. Some clones in this sample may be carry-over from other donors' samples. The chain has TRBV7-8 and TRBJ1-2, with 7 bases lining up with TRBD1. The specimen sequenced was naive CD8+ T cells from PBMCs. The CDR3 DNA reads TGTGCCAGCAGCTTAGCGGAGGGGGCGGACTATGGCTACACCTTC. Protein: CASSLAEGADYGYTF.